This T cell receptor (beta chain) was sequenced in a study of circulating and synovial CD4+ cells in juvenile arthritis. Sequencing used immunoSEQ multiplex PCR; TCRdb keeps in-frame clones, though not all of them. This table has thousands of clones, under 90% appearing once. General study results and limits: These blood cells shared more CDR3 sequences with synovium than bulk blood. CPL versus bulk CD4 samples: T cell genome counts differed by at least an order of magnitude.

To note about this clone: Its cognate antigen is unknown.

Circulating pathogenic-like lymphocytes came from less than 11 mL of blood per patient. Sequenced sample: HLA-DR+ CD4+ T cells from blood. Subset of the sample: circulating pathogenic-like lymphocytes, sorted as HLA-DR+CD14-CD3+CD4+CD25low/- blood T cells. This receptor was identified in a human donor with juvenile idiopathic arthritis.

The CDR3 DNA is TGTGCCAGCTCGTCCGGACCAGGGATGAACACTGAAGCTTTCTTT. Translating it yields CASSSGPGMNTEAFF. The chain couples TRBV18 to TRBJ1-1; a possible D gene is TRBD1 (5 bases). The CDR3 loop spans 15 amino acids. V was trimmed by 6 bases and J by 0 bases, leaving 14 bases between them. Germline loops: CDR1 KGHSH, CDR2 LQKENI.